The 15 T cell receptor beta chains below all came from one sample that was sequenced in a study of blood T cell repertoires in COVID-19 (dated by TCRdb to 2020 to 2022). The library was generated by the immunoSEQ multiplex PCR assay. Sourced from immuneACCESS, this table was stored by TCRdb with only in-frame sequences that have V and J called. A share of the clones is absent; for the studies checked, an unresolved V gene accounts for under half, and the remainder has no known explanation. The sample profile shows fewer than 250,000 clones; roughly 80% of them were found once. About 20% of the sample lies in the top ten. The sample comprised peripheral blood. These receptors came from a man aged 25 to 45 with active or convalescent COVID-19.

This clone came up a few times. The chain employs TRBV29-1 and TRBJ2-1; D is undetermined. CDR1 SQVTM and CDR2 ANQGSEA come from the germline V gene. This CDR3 spans 11 amino acids. Trimming removed 6 bases from V and 6 bases from J, with 9 bases in between. The CDR3 coding sequence is TGCAGCGTGCGCCAAATCAATGAGCAGTTCTTC. Its protein product is CSVRQINEQFF.

The genes are TRBV7-2 and TRBJ2-7; 10 bases are a match to TRBD1. The V segment lost 5 bases and the J segment 4 bases; nucleotides outside the gene matches: 5. Per the germline V gene, CDR1 is SGHTA and CDR2 is FQGNSA. This CDR3 contains 14 residues. CDR3 sequence (DNA): TGTGCCAGCAGCAAGGACAGGGGGGGGTACGAGCAGTACTTC. It specifies CASSKDRGGYEQYF.

This clone was detected once. The chain joins TRBV7-6 to TRBJ2-7; D gene ambiguous. The CDR3 extends over 15 amino acids. In germline, CDR1 is SGHVS, CDR2 FNYEAQ. V shed 5 bases and J shed 0 bases, with 14 bases lying between them. This CDR3 is CASSPTSMSSYEQYF. The CDR3 DNA is TGTGCCAGCAGCCCCACTTCCATGAGCTCCTACGAGCAGTACTTC.

J is TRBJ2-7 and V is TRBV6-6; D is possibly TRBD1 (5 bases). Per germline, CDR1 MNHNY and CDR2 SVGAGI (reference sequence). The germline V and J ends were trimmed by 2 bases and 3 bases, with 11 bases remaining between them. This CDR3 has 14 residues. The CDR3 DNA is TGTGCCAGCAGTTACCAGCAGGACAACTACGAGCAGTACTTC. Translation: CASSYQQDNYEQYF.

V is TRBV6-5 and J is TRBJ2-1; TRBD1 might be the D (5 bases). The CDR3 is 15 residues long. The germline V and J ends were trimmed by 2 bases and 4 bases, with 12 bases remaining between them. Germline V gene lookup returns CDR1 MNHEY and CDR2 SVGAGI. The CDR3 DNA is TGTGCCAGCAGTTACAGCAGGGAAGGGTACAATGAGCAGTTCTTC. The encoded protein is CASSYSREGYNEQFF.

The chain has TRBV5-4 and TRBJ2-5, with 7 bases aligning to TRBD1. Germline V gene lookup returns CDR1 SGHNT and CDR2 YYREEE (reference sequence). The CDR3 has 15 residues. V lost 4 bases to trimming and J lost 2 bases; unmatched junction nucleotides: 8. The CDR3 region has the DNA TGTGCCAGCAGCCCGGCCGCAGGGGGACAAGAGACCCAGTACTTC. Translated: CASSPAAGGQETQYF.

The chain carries TRBV18 and TRBJ1-1; no clear D. The CDR3 consists of 14 residues. Germline CDR1 KGHSH, CDR2 LQKENI. Trimming left V 6 bases short and J 4 bases short, with 15 bases between. The CDR3 here is CASSELPGATEAFF. DNA of the CDR3: TGTGCCAGCTCCGAACTTCCTGGAGCCACTGAAGCTTTCTTT.

This clone was detected only a few times. Here the CDR3 DNA reads TGTGCCAGCAGCCAACGGGCCGGGGGGCCCAATGGCTACACCTTC. This gives the protein CASSQRAGGPNGYTF. The chain links TRBV3-1 (or the pseudogene TRBV3-2) to TRBJ1-2; TRBD1 is a possible D gene (6 bases). Germline CDR1 and CDR2: LGHDT and YNNKEL (reference sequence). V was cut by 2 bases and J by 6 bases, with 16 bases left in between. This CDR3 has 15 residues.

This chain links TRBV6-5 with TRBJ1-5, with 10 positions matching TRBD1. Germline V CDR1 and CDR2: MNHEY, SVGAGI. Trimming at V came to 6 bases and at J to 3 bases, leaving 2 bases not matched to a gene. This CDR3 spans 14 amino acids. The CDR3 loop is CASRGQGNNQPQHF. CDR3 coding DNA: TGTGCCAGCAGGGGACAGGGGAACAATCAGCCCCAGCATTTT.

The table lists this clone with a count of one. The chain links TRBV7-9 to TRBJ1-3; D is uncertain. Trimming took 2 bases from V and 1 from J, leaving 3 bases between them. The CDR3 sequence is 13 residues long. CDR1 is SEHNR and CDR2 is FQNEAQ in the germline V gene (reference sequence). CDR3 bases: TGTGCCAGCAGCTTATCGTCTGGAAACACCATATATTTT. The encoded protein is CASSLSSGNTIYF.

J is TRBJ2-2 and V is TRBV6-5; perhaps TRBD1 as D (5 bases). V dropped 2 bases and J dropped 5 bases, with 12 bases sitting between them. The length of the CDR3 is 15 residues. Germline V gene sequence: CDR1 MNHEY, CDR2 SVGAGI. CDR3 protein: CASSYQRTGTGELFF. Here the CDR3 DNA reads TGTGCCAGCAGTTACCAACGTACAGGAACCGGGGAGCTGTTTTTT.

This chain uses TRBV5-4 with TRBJ2-3, with TRBD2 matching over 15 bases. V lost 0 bases to trimming and J lost 7 bases; unmatched junction nucleotides: 3. CDR1 is SGHNT and CDR2 is YYREEE in the germline V gene (reference sequence). The CDR3 loop spans 16 amino acids. CDR3 DNA sequence: TGTGCCAGCAGCTTGGGGACTAGCGGGGGGGGAAATACGCAGTATTTT. It encodes CASSLGTSGGGNTQYF.

A single count supports this clone. CDR3 residues: CSALRGDTQYF. CDR3 in DNA: TGCAGTGCTCTAAGGGGAGATACGCAGTATTTT. The chain couples TRBV20-1 to TRBJ2-3, with D tentatively TRBD1 (5 bases). V was trimmed by 5 bases and J by 5 bases, leaving 8 bases between them. Germline V gene lookup returns CDR1 DFQATT and CDR2 SNEGSKA (reference sequence). The CDR3 totals 11 residues.

The CDR3 coding sequence is TGTGCCAGCAGCCGGACTAGCGGGGGGATGCCGCCCGAGCAGTACTTC. Translating it yields CASSRTSGGMPPEQYF. The chain links TRBV5-6 to TRBJ2-7; 14 bases align to TRBD2. V shed 4 bases and J 6 bases; nucleotides not matched to a gene: 9. Germline CDR1 is SGHDT and CDR2 is YYEEEE. There are 16 residues in the CDR3.

This chain uses TRBV29-1 with TRBJ1-2; 7 bases are shared with TRBD1. Germline loops: CDR1 SQVTM, CDR2 ANQGSEA. This CDR3 contains 12 residues. Trimming removed 6 bases from V and 2 bases from J; junction bases left unmatched: 3. CDR3 nucleotides: TGCAGCGTATTACAGGGGAACTATGGCTACACCTTC. It is translated as CSVLQGNYGYTF.